The present entry profiles one T cell receptor beta chain with its context. The antigen is not known. This sample stems from a study of T cell responses to AZD1222 COVID-19 vaccine. Produced via immunoSEQ multiplex PCR; TCRdb's table is partial and in-frame only. This table holds approximately 200,000 clones, 75% to 90% found once. Study-wide results and caveats: Seropositivity was recorded at baseline in only 6 or 7 AZD1222 recipients. Donors were largely white British and mainly female; clonal diversity was possibly underestimated. The study sampled repertoires only after the peak T cell response.

V lost 3 bases to trimming and J lost 7 bases, with 4 bases between them. The germline gives CDR1 SGDLS, CDR2 YYNGEE. The CDR3 length is 10 residues. This specimen was peripheral blood, taken on day 0 of MenACWY control vaccination. The receptor's source is an adult in good health. The chain uses TRBV9 and TRBJ1-2; no clear D gene. The CDR3 protein is CASSGFGYTF. The CDR3 nucleotides read TGTGCCAGCAGCGGGTTTGGCTACACCTTC.